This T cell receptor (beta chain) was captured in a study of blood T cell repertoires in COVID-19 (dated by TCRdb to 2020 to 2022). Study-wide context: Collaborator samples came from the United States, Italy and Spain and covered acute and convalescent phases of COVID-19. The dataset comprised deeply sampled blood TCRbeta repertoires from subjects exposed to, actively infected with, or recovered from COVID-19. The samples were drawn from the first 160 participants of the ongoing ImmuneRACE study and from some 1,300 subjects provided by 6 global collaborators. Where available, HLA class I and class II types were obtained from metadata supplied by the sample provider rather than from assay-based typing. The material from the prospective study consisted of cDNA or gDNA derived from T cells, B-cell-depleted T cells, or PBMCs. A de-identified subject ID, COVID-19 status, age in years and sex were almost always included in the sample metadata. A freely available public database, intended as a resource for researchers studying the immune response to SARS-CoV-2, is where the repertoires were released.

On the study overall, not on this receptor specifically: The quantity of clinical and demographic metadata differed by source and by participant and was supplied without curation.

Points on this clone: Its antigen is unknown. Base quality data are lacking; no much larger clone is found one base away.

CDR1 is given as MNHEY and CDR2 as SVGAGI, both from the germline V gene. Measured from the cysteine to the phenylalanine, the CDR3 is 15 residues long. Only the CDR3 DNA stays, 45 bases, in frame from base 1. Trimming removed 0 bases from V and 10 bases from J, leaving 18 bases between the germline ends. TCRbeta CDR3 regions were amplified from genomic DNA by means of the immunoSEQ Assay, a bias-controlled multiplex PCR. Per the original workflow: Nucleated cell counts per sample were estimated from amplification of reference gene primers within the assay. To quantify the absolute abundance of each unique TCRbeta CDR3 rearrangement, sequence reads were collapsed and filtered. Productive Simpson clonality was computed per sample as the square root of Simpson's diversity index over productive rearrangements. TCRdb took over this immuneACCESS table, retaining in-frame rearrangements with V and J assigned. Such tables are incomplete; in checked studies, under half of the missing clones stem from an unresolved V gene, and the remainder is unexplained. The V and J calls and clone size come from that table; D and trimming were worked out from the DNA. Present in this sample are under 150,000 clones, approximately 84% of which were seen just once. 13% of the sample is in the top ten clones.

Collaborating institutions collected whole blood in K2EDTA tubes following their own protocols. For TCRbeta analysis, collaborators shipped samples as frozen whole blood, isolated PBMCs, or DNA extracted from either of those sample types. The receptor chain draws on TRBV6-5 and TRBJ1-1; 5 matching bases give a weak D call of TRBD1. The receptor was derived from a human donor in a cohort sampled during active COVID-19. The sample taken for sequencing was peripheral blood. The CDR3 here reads CASSYSKDPRGAAFF. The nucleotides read TGTGCCAGCAGTTACTCGAAAGACCCCCGTGGGGCAGCTTTCTTT.